This T cell receptor beta chain came from a study of blood T cell repertoires in COVID-19. On the study more broadly: The analysed material was cDNA or gDNA that came from T cells, B-cell-depleted T cells, or PBMCs.

Original processing methods: Amplification with reference gene primers provided the estimates of nucleated cell counts. The data were produced by immunoSEQ multiplex PCR, yet TCRdb's version contains in-frame clones alone and is incomplete. Clone size and V and J calls were adopted from that table, with D and trimming inferred from the DNA. The sample lists tens of thousands of clones, approximately 90% occurring once. Sample: peripheral blood. The sequence derives from a man younger than 45 with acute or convalescent COVID-19.

CDR3 sequence: CASNMIRERDYEQYF. The CDR3 nucleotides read TGTGCCAGCAATATGATCCGGGAGAGAGACTACGAGCAGTACTTC. The rearrangement links TRBV2 to TRBJ2-7; D perhaps matches TRBD2 (6 bases). Germline V gene data show CDR1 as SNHLY and CDR2 as FYNNEI. CDR3 size: 15 residues. The germline V and J ends were trimmed by 7 bases and 3 bases, with 19 bases remaining between them.